This T cell receptor (beta chain) was retrieved from a study of blood T cell repertoires in COVID-19. Germline-derived CDR1 and CDR2 are MNHEY and SVGEGT. The V and J ends lost 2 bases and 9 bases, in that order; junction bases with no gene match: 7. This CDR3 has 15 amino acids. Profiling relied on immunoSEQ multiplex PCR, and the TCRdb table lists in-frame clones only, not all of them. The sample lists about 130,000 clones, more than 80% occurring once. V and J are TRBV6-2 or TRBV6-3 and TRBJ1-6; 7 positions match TRBD1. The sequence was collected from a human donor in a cohort sampled during active COVID-19. The source material was peripheral blood. CDR3 sequence reads: CASSYGDREISPLHF. Written as DNA, the CDR3 is TGTGCCAGCAGTTACGGTGACAGGGAAATTTCACCCCTCCACTTT.